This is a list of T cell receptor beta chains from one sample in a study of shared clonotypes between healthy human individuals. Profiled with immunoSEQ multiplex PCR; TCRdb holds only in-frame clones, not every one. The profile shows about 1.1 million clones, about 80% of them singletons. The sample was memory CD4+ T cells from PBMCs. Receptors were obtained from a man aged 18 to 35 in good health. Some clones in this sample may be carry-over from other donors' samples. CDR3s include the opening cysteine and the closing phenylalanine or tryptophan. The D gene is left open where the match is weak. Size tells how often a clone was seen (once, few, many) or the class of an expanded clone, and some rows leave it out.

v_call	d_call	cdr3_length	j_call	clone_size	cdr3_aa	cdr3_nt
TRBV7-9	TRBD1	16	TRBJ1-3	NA	CASSTSGTGYGNTIYF	TGTGCCAGCAGCACCTCCGGGACAGGGTATGGAAACACCATATATTTT
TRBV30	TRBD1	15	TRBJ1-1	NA	CAWSVWSRGIAEAFF	TGTGCCTGGAGTGTATGGTCCAGGGGGATCGCTGAAGCTTTCTTT
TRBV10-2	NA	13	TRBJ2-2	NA	CASVRDFPGELFF	TGCGCCAGCGTCCGGGACTTCCCGGGGGAGCTGTTTTTT
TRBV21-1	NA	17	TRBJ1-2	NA	CASSTGTGAQSNYGYTF	TGTGCCAGCAGCACCGGGACAGGGGCCCAGAGCAACTATGGCTACACCTTC
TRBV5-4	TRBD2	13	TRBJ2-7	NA	CASQRGNSYEQYF	TGTGCCAGCCAGCGGGGCAACTCCTACGAGCAGTACTTC
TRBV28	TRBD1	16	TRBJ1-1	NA	CASSSLSPGGRTEAFF	TGTGCCAGCAGTTCTCTCTCTCCAGGGGGAAGAACTGAAGCTTTCTTT
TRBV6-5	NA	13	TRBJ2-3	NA	CASSYSTGVWQYF	TGTGCCAGCAGTTACTCGACCGGGGTTTGGCAGTATTTT
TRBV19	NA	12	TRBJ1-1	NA	CASSRGATEAFF	TGTGCCAGTAGTAGGGGGGCCACTGAAGCTTTCTTT
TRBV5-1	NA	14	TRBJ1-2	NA	CASSLDGINYGYTF	TGCGCCAGCAGCTTGGATGGAATTAACTATGGCTACACCTTC
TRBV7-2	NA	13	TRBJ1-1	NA	CASSKWGGTEAFF	TGTGCCAGCAGTAAGTGGGGGGGGACTGAAGCTTTCTTT
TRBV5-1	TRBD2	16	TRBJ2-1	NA	CASSHPGTSGNNEQFF	TGCGCCAGCAGCCATCCAGGGACTAGCGGGAACAATGAGCAGTTCTTC
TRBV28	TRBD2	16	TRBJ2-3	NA	CASSLRGGVGTDTQYF	TGTGCCAGCAGTTTAAGGGGAGGGGTAGGAACAGATACGCAGTATTTT
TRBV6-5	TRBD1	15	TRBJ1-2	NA	CASSYTGQVNYGYTF	TGTGCCAGCAGTTACACGGGACAGGTTAACTATGGCTACACCTTC
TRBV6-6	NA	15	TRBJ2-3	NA	CASSYSKGRGDTQYF	TGTGCCAGCAGTTACTCGAAGGGCCGGGGCGATACGCAGTATTTT
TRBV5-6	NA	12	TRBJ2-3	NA	CASSSRLQSQYF	TGTGCCAGCAGCTCCCGACTCCAATCTCAGTATTTT
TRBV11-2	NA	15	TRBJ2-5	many	CASRGLRRAQETQYF	TGTGCCAGCAGGGGCCTTCGGAGGGCCCAAGAGACCCAGTACTTC
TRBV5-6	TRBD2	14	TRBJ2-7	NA	CASSQDGTSGLQYF	TGTGCCAGCAGCCAGGACGGGACTAGCGGTCTACAGTACTTC
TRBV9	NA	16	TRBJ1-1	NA	CASSVSPGMEYTEAFF	TGTGCCAGCAGCGTATCCCCGGGTATGGAGTACACTGAAGCTTTCTTT
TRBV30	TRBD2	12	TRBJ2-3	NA	CAWGRGTDTQYF	TGTGCCTGGGGGAGGGGCACAGATACGCAGTATTTT
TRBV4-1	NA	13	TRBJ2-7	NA	CASSLSVPYEQYF	TGCGCCAGCAGCCTCTCGGTGCCCTACGAGCAGTACTTC
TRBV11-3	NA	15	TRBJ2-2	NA	CASSPNAQVSGELFF	TGTGCCAGCAGCCCCAACGCACAGGTATCCGGGGAGCTGTTTTTT
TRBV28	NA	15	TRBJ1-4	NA	CASRSGTATNEKLFF	TGTGCCAGCAGGTCCGGGACGGCAACTAATGAAAAACTGTTTTTT
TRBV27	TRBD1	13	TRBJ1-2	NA	CASSPDRDYGYTF	TGTGCCAGCAGTCCGGACAGGGACTATGGCTACACCTTC
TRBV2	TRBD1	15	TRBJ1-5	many	CASRSQGAGNQPQHF	TGTGCCAGCAGGTCACAGGGGGCAGGGAATCAGCCCCAGCATTTT
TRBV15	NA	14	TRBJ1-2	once	CATSRDLNYYGYTF	TGTGCCACCAGCAGAGATTTAAATTACTATGGCTACACCTTC
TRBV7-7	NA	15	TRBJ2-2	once	CASSLEPTGSGELFF	TGTGCCAGCAGCTTAGAGCCTACAGGGTCAGGGGAGCTGTTTTTT
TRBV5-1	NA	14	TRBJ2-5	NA	CASSLRGQQETQYF	TGCGCCAGCAGCCTCAGAGGACAGCAAGAGACCCAGTACTTC
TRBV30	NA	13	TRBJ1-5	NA	CAWSWKGGQPQHF	TGTGCCTGGAGTTGGAAGGGAGGGCAGCCCCAGCATTTT
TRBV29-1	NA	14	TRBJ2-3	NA	CSGAVGGRADTQYF	TGCAGCGGTGCGGTGGGGGGAAGGGCGGATACGCAGTATTTT
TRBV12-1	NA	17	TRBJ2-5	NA	CASSPSAGGRSQETQYF	TGTGCCAGCAGCCCATCCGCTGGCGGGAGGTCCCAAGAGACCCAGTACTTC
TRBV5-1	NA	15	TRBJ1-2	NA	CASSLGAGSNYGYTF	TGCGCCAGCAGCTTGGGAGCAGGCTCTAACTATGGCTACACCTTC
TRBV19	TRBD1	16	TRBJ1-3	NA	CASSTGTASSGNTIYF	TGTGCCAGTTCAACCGGGACAGCAAGCTCTGGAAACACCATATATTTT
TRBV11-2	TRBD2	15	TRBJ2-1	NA	CASSSLRAGEREQFF	TGTGCCAGCAGCTCATTGAGAGCGGGAGAGAGAGAGCAGTTCTTC
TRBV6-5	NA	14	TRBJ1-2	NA	CASAKSWGDYGYTF	TGTGCCAGCGCCAAAAGCTGGGGGGACTATGGCTACACCTTC
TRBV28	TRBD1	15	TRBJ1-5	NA	CASGTGSWGNQPQHF	TGTGCCAGCGGGACAGGGTCTTGGGGCAATCAGCCCCAGCATTTT
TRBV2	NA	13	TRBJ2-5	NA	CASIKGPQETQYF	TGTGCCAGCATCAAAGGCCCACAAGAGACCCAGTACTTC
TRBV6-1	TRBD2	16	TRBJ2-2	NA	CASSVLASGNTGELFF	TGTGCCAGCAGTGTTTTAGCTAGCGGGAACACCGGGGAGCTGTTTTTT
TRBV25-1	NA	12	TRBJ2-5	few	CASSESTETQYF	TGTGCCAGCAGTGAATCGACGGAGACCCAGTACTTC
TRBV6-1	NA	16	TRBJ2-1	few	CASSEGWRVRNNEQFF	TGTGCCAGCAGTGAAGGATGGCGGGTGCGTAACAATGAGCAGTTCTTC
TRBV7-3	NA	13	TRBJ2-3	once	CASRLPPADTQYF	TGTGCCAGCAGACTTCCCCCCGCAGATACGCAGTATTTT